This TCR beta chain was identified during a study of T cell responses to AZD1222 COVID-19 vaccine. Only in-frame clones appear in the TCRdb table, and some are missing; sequencing was by immunoSEQ multiplex PCR. Of approximately 75,000 clones in the sample, around 86% were seen once. The length of the CDR3 is 15 residues. V lost 0 bases and J 0 bases, leaving 6 bases between the germline ends. Germline V gene lookup returns CDR1 LGHNA and CDR2 YSLEER. Sequencing was performed on peripheral blood, taken 28 days after the second AZD1222 dose. V and J are TRBV4-3 and TRBJ2-1, with TRBD1 as a possible D gene (6 bases). The origin of this receptor is an adult who received the AZD1222 COVID-19 vaccine. The CDR3 protein is CASSQEDSSYNEQFF. The CDR3 bases are TGCGCCAGCAGCCAAGAGGACAGCTCCTACAATGAGCAGTTCTTC.